The T cell receptor beta chain under discussion was sequenced for a study of blood T cell repertoires in COVID-19. This clone was detected only once. Only in-frame clones appear in the TCRdb table, and some are missing; sequencing was by immunoSEQ multiplex PCR. This table holds 250,000 or so clones, roughly nine tenths found once. CDR1 and CDR2 (germline): SGHTA, FQGNSA. The CDR3 is 15 residues long. V gave up 2 bases and J gave up 9 bases, with 17 bases separating them. This sequence was found in a man aged 25 to 40 who had recovered from COVID-19. Sequences were obtained from PBMCs or T cells enriched from blood (not recorded which). The chain uses TRBV7-2 and TRBJ2-1, with D tentatively TRBD2 (6 bases). DNA of the CDR3: TGTGCCAGCAGCTTACTGGGGGACGGGAGAAGTGAGCAGTTCTTC. As protein: CASSLLGDGRSEQFF.